A selection of T cell receptor beta chains follows, all from one sample in a study of blood T cells in healthy people across ages. TCRdb ran MiXCR on the 5' RACE reads and lists one entry per CDR3 protein. The sample shows around 800,000 distinct CDR3 sequences, roughly 60% of them seen only once. The sample taken for sequencing was blood. The receptors were gathered from a man aged 30-40 years in good health. The CDR3 runs from the conserved cysteine through the conserved F or W. The D gene is left open where the match is weak. Size tells how often a clone was seen (once, few, many) or the class of an expanded clone, and some rows leave it out.

d_call: -; v_call: TRBV7-6; j_call: TRBJ2-7; clone_size: once; cdr3_nt: TGTGCCAGCAGCTTAGCGATTGGGCAGTCCTACGAGCAGTACTTC; cdr3_aa: CASSLAIGQSYEQYF
d_call: -; v_call: TRBV6-5; j_call: TRBJ2-1; clone_size: few; cdr3_nt: TGTGCCAGCAGTTCCGACAGGAGGACCTTCGGTGAGCAGTTCTTC; cdr3_aa: CASSSDRRTFGEQFF
d_call: -; v_call: TRBV28; j_call: TRBJ2-7; clone_size: -; cdr3_nt: TGTGCCAGCAGAAATAAAGAAGGGCCCTTCTACGAGCAGTACTTC; cdr3_aa: CASRNKEGPFYEQYF
d_call: -; v_call: TRBV4-2; j_call: TRBJ2-1; clone_size: -; cdr3_nt: TGTGCCAGCAGCCAAGAGACGTTGTTCTTC; cdr3_aa: CASSQETLFF
d_call: -; v_call: TRBV7-8; j_call: TRBJ2-1; clone_size: -; cdr3_nt: TGTGCCAGCAGCTTAGTTGTCGGGCTTTCTACCTACAATGAGCAGTTCTTC; cdr3_aa: CASSLVVGLSTYNEQFF
d_call: TRBD2; v_call: TRBV7-3; j_call: TRBJ2-1; clone_size: -; cdr3_nt: TGTGTCAGCAGCACAGGGACTAGCGGGCCGGGGAATGAGCAGTTCTTC; cdr3_aa: CVSSTGTSGPGNEQFF
d_call: -; v_call: TRBV12-3/TRBV12-4; j_call: TRBJ1-2; clone_size: -; cdr3_nt: TGTGCCAGCAGCCCTAAGGGGGAGGTCTCCTTGTTTGGTGGCTACACCTTC; cdr3_aa: CASSPKGEVSLFGGYTF
d_call: -; v_call: TRBV10-3; j_call: TRBJ1-3; clone_size: -; cdr3_nt: TGTGCCATCAGTGATTCGAGGAGCTCTGGAAACACCATATATTTT; cdr3_aa: CAISDSRSSGNTIYF
d_call: TRBD2; v_call: TRBV20-1; j_call: TRBJ2-1; clone_size: -; cdr3_nt: TGCAGTGCAAAAGCGGGGGTAGTCATCAGCGAGCAGTTCTTC; cdr3_aa: CSAKAGVVISEQFF
d_call: -; v_call: TRBV3-1; j_call: TRBJ1-2; clone_size: few; cdr3_nt: TGTGCCAGCAGCCCAAATGGACAGAGGCATGGCTACACCTTC; cdr3_aa: CASSPNGQRHGYTF
d_call: TRBD1; v_call: TRBV6-2/TRBV6-3; j_call: TRBJ2-7; clone_size: few; cdr3_nt: TGTGCCAGCAGTAGACGTGGACGGGACAGGAACTACGAGCAGTACTTC; cdr3_aa: CASSRRGRDRNYEQYF
d_call: TRBD2; v_call: TRBV11-2; j_call: TRBJ2-3; clone_size: once; cdr3_nt: TGTGCCAGCAGCTTAGATAGGGCGGGACTAGCAGATACGCAGTATTTT; cdr3_aa: CASSLDRAGLADTQYF
d_call: TRBD1; v_call: TRBV28; j_call: TRBJ2-7; clone_size: -; cdr3_nt: TGTGCCAGCAGTGCACTCCAGACAGGGGGCGACGAGCAGTACTTC; cdr3_aa: CASSALQTGGDEQYF
d_call: -; v_call: TRBV7-3; j_call: TRBJ2-1; clone_size: -; cdr3_nt: TGTGCCAGCAGCGCTTCCCGGGACATAAATGAGCAGTTCTTC; cdr3_aa: CASSASRDINEQFF
d_call: -; v_call: TRBV24-1; j_call: TRBJ2-7; clone_size: -; cdr3_nt: TGTGCCACCAGTGGTCCGGGACAAGCCTACGAGCAGTACTTC; cdr3_aa: CATSGPGQAYEQYF
d_call: -; v_call: TRBV28; j_call: TRBJ1-1; clone_size: -; cdr3_nt: TGTGCCAGCAGTGCCCCGGGACAATTGACGACTGAAGCTTTCTTT; cdr3_aa: CASSAPGQLTTEAFF
d_call: TRBD1; v_call: TRBV7-6; j_call: TRBJ2-1; clone_size: -; cdr3_nt: TGTGCCTGCAGCAGTCCGGACAGGGGGTTACGCGGGGAGCTGTTCTTC; cdr3_aa: CACSSPDRGLRGELFF
d_call: -; v_call: TRBV28; j_call: TRBJ2-1; clone_size: -; cdr3_nt: TGTGCCAGCAGCCCATGGCAGCAGACAAACAATGAGCAGTTCTTC; cdr3_aa: CASSPWQQTNNEQFF
d_call: -; v_call: TRBV29-1; j_call: TRBJ2-7; clone_size: -; cdr3_nt: TGCAGCGTCAGACAGGCTGCCTACGAGCAGTACTTC; cdr3_aa: CSVRQAAYEQYF
d_call: TRBD2; v_call: TRBV15; j_call: TRBJ2-3; clone_size: -; cdr3_nt: TGTGCCACCAGCAGAGGGCTAGCGGGAGCTGATGGGCGCACAGATACGCAGTATTTT; cdr3_aa: CATSRGLAGADGRTDTQYF
d_call: TRBD1; v_call: TRBV10-3; j_call: TRBJ2-7; clone_size: -; cdr3_nt: TGTGCCATCAGTGAGGTCGCCAGGGGGCACGAGCAGTACTTC; cdr3_aa: CAISEVARGHEQYF
d_call: TRBD2; v_call: TRBV29-1; j_call: TRBJ2-5; clone_size: -; cdr3_nt: TGCAGCGTTGAAGGACTCTTTAGCGGGGGAGGGCAAAAGACCCAGTACTTC; cdr3_aa: CSVEGLFSGGGQKTQYF